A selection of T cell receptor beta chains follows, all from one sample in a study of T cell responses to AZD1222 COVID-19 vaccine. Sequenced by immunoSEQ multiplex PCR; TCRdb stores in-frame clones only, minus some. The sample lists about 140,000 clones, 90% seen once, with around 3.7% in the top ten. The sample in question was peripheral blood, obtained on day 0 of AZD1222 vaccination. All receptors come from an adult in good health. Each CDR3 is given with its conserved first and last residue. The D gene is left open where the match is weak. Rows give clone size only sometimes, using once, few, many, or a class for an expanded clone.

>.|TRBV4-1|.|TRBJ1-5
TGCGCCAGCAGCCCATCTTCAGGGGATAGCAACCATGGCAATCAGCCCCAGCATTTT
CASSPSSGDSNHGNQPQHF
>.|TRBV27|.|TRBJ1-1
TGTGCCAGCAAAGGGAGGAACACTGAAGCTTTCTTT
CASKGRNTEAFF
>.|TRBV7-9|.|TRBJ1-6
TGTGCCAGCAGCTTAGCAGGGATAGATAATTCACCCCTCCACTTT
CASSLAGIDNSPLHF
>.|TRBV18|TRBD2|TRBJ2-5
TGTGCCAGCTCGCCCCGCGGGGGGGAAGAGACCCAGTACTTC
CASSPRGGEETQYF
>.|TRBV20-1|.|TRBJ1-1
TGCAGTGCTAGAGATTTCGTTGAAGCTTTCTTT
CSARDFVEAFF
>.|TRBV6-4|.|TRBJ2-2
TGTGCCAGCAGTGACTCCGGCGGGAACACCGGGGAGCTGTTTTTT
CASSDSGGNTGELFF
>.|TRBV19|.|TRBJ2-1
TGTGCCAGTAGAAGAACTCTCGTCGATGGGCAGTTCTTC
CASRRTLVDGQFF
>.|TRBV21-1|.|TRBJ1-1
TGTGCCAGCAAATGGAGCACTGAAGCTTTCTTT
CASKWSTEAFF
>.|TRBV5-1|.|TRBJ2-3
TGCGCCAGCAGCTTGGGTAGCACAGATACGCAGTATTTT
CASSLGSTDTQYF
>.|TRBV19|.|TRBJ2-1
TGTGCCAGTAGTATAGGGGAGATTAGCGGTAACAATGAGCAGTTCTTC
CASSIGEISGNNEQFF
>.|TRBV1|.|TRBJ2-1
TGCACCAGCAGCCACCGGGACCCCGCCCGAAGTTTTATTGAGCAGTTCTTC
CTSSHRDPARSFIEQFF
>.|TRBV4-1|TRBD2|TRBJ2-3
TGCGCCAGCAGCCACCCGGTAGCGGGGGCCGACACAGATACGCAGTATTTT
CASSHPVAGADTDTQYF
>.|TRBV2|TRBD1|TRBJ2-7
TGTGCCAGTCCTCCGGGACAGGGGTTCTACGAGCAGTACTTC
CASPPGQGFYEQYF
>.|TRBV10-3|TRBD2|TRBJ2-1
TGTGCCATCACTTCTAGCGGAGGCTTACACAATGAGCAGTTCTTC
CAITSSGGLHNEQFF
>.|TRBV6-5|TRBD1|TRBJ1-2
TGTGCCAGCACCCAGGGGGCTAACTATGGCTACACCTTC
CASTQGANYGYTF
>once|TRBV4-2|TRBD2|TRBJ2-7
TGTGCCAGCAGCAGTACTAGCGGGGGCTCCTACGAGCAGTACTTC
CASSSTSGGSYEQYF
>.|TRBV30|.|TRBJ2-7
TGTGCCTGGATGTCTTTGAGGGGGGTCTACGAGCAGTACTTC
CAWMSLRGVYEQYF
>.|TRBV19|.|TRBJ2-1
TGTGCCAGTAGTACGGTGGTATACAATGAGCAGTTCTTC
CASSTVVYNEQFF
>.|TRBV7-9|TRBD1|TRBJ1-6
TGTGCCAGCAGCCTCGGACAGGGGGATTCCTATAATTCACCCCTCCACTTT
CASSLGQGDSYNSPLHF
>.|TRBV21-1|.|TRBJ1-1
TGTGCCAGCAGCAAAGGGGAGGAGCTGGGCACTGAAGCTTTCTTT
CASSKGEELGTEAFF